This T cell receptor (beta chain) was captured in a study of blood T cell repertoires in COVID-19. At the level of the study: Sites across the United States, Italy and Spain contributed samples from acute and convalescent COVID-19. Nucleic acid was either cDNA or gDNA, and it came from T cells, B-cell-depleted T cells, or PBMCs.

Germline-derived CDR1 and CDR2 are ENHRY and SYGVKD. V was clipped by 0 bases and J by 3 bases; unmatched bases: 3. The CDR3 covers 16 residues. Per the original methods: Reference gene primers were amplified, and this amplification served to estimate nucleated cell counts. Here immunoSEQ multiplex PCR was the method, and the copy in TCRdb shows in-frame clones only, minus some. The V and J calls and clone size are taken from that table; D and trimming were inferred from the DNA. This repertoire shows 45,000 to 65,000 clones, approximately 83% found once; its top ten account for under 7%. This TCR was sampled from a man aged 70-80 years with active COVID-19. The chain has TRBV10-3 and TRBJ2-1; 9 bases line up with TRBD2. Sequencing was done on a sample of peripheral blood. For the CDR3, the DNA is TGTGCCATCAGTGAGTCGGCTAGCGGGATCTACAATGAGCAGTTCTTC. Translated: CAISESASGIYNEQFF.